The text below deals with one T cell receptor (beta chain). Its antigen is unknown. This sample's time point: patch test 1, 2 weeks after DPC sensitization. Regarding treatment: therapeutic diphenylcyclopropenone sensitization with weekly scalp DPC. Total RNA came from unfractionated whole blood. Germline assignment: CDR1 KGHSH and CDR2 LQKENI. The germline V and J ends were trimmed by 3 bases and 8 bases, with 11 bases remaining between them. The CDR3 has 14 amino acids. The record originates from a study of human T cells and chemical hapten exposure. Overall study: All patients underwent weekly scalp dosing with diphenylcyclopropenone for the full roughly 24-week study. Study-level findings and limits: Significantly more large CDR3 similarity clusters arose among expanded TCRs than among controls. Positively correlated with patch test score were the counts of PT1 expanded TCRs.

TCRdb re-derived calls from the RACE reads in MiXCR, one entry per CDR3 protein. The sample holds 370,000 or so distinct CDR3 sequences, around 4.8% seen once. The sequence came from a woman between 45 and 65 years old with alopecia areata. Some clones in this sample may be carry-over from other donors' samples. The material sequenced was whole blood, taken in connection with sensitization to the hapten diphenylcyclopropenone (DPC). The V and J genes are TRBV18 and TRBJ1-6; maybe TRBD1 (5 bases). CDR3 amino acids: CASSPGLSYSPLHF. The CDR3 DNA sequence: TGTGCCAGCTCACCGGGGCTCAGTTATTCACCCCTCCACTTT.